The 14 T cell receptor beta chains presented below share a single source sample, sequenced in a study of control samples from healthy donors and cancer patients. Measured with immunoSEQ multiplex PCR; TCRdb has only the in-frame clones, and not every one. The sample consists of some 96,000 clones, 80% to 95% of them appearing once. Sequenced input: blood. Receptor source: a man between 18 and 35 years old in good health.

This clone was picked up a small number of times. V is TRBV7-2 and J is TRBJ2-5; either TRBD1 or TRBD2 may supply D (5 bases each). V lost 3 bases and J 1 base, leaving 12 bases between the germline ends. This CDR3 spans 15 amino acids. The germline V gene encodes CDR1 SGHTA and CDR2 FQGNSA. This CDR3 reads CASSFDLGTQETQYF. DNA for the CDR3: TGTGCCAGCAGCTTTGACCTAGGGACCCAAGAGACCCAGTACTTC. The full variable domain, completed using reference TRBV7-2 and TRBJ2-5, is GAGVSQSPSNKVTEKGKDVELRCDPISGHTALYWYRQSLGQGLEFLIYFQGNSAPDKSGLPSDRFSAERTGGSVSTLTIQRTQQEDSAVYLCASSFDLGTQETQYFGPGTRLLVL.

In this sample, this clone turned up once. The chain employs TRBV2 and TRBJ2-1, with 7 bases lining up with TRBD1. The V gene end was trimmed by 7 bases and the J gene end by 2 bases; junction bases not matched to a gene: 5. This CDR3 has 14 amino acids. Germline assignment: CDR1 SNHLY and CDR2 FYNNEI. The CDR3 here is CASTRGGTYNEQFF. CDR3 DNA: TGTGCCAGCACCCGAGGGGGCACCTACAATGAGCAGTTCTTC.

The rearrangement links TRBV5-1 to TRBJ2-2; TRBD1 might be the D (7 bases). CDR1 and CDR2 from the germline V gene are SGHRS and YFSETQ. The V and J ends lost 7 bases and 2 bases respectively, with 12 bases between them. There are 14 residues in the CDR3. The CDR3 here is CASAGTVNTGELFF. In nucleotides, the CDR3 is TGCGCCAGCGCGGGGACAGTTAACACCGGGGAGCTGTTTTTT.

The chain recombines TRBV25-1 with TRBJ1-1; weak D call: TRBD1 (6 bases). This CDR3 is 14 amino acids long. Germline lookup yields CDR1 MGHDK and CDR2 SYGVNS. With 6 bases removed from V and 0 bases from J, the gap between germline ends came to 11 bases. CDR3 bases: TGTGCCAGCAGGCCGACAGGCATGAACACTGAAGCTTTCTTT. This sequence encodes CASRPTGMNTEAFF.

The genes are TRBV30 and TRBJ1-1; TRBD1 might be the D (6 bases). V lost 4 bases to trimming and J lost 0 bases, with 15 bases between them. This CDR3 is 15 amino acids long. Germline CDR1 reads GTSNPN; CDR2 reads SVGIG (reference sequence). CDR3 coding DNA: TGTGCCTGGACCCCCCGGACAGTGATGAACACTGAAGCTTTCTTT. It specifies CAWTPRTVMNTEAFF.

This chain joins TRBV6-4 and TRBJ2-2; TRBD1 matches 8 bases. Per the germline V gene, CDR1 is MRHNA and CDR2 is SNTAGT. With 4 bases clipped from V and 3 bases from J, the junction kept 7 bases outside the gene matches. This CDR3 has 16 amino acids. The CDR3 sequence: CASSGSPTGDTGELFF. DNA of the CDR3: TGTGCCAGCAGTGGTAGCCCGACAGGGGACACCGGGGAGCTGTTTTTT.

The rearrangement joins TRBV19 to TRBJ1-5; 9 bases map to TRBD1. After removal of 3 bases from V and 6 bases from J, the junction contained 9 bases not matched to a gene. The CDR3 has 16 amino acids. Germline assignment: CDR1 LNHDA and CDR2 SQIVND (reference sequence). CDR3 nucleotides: TGTGCCAGTAGTATCGATGGGACAGGGATTGTTCAGCCCCAGCATTTT. Its protein product is CASSIDGTGIVQPQHF.

The chain combines TRBV4-1 with TRBJ1-5; perhaps TRBD1 as D (5 bases). This CDR3 region has 15 residues. Between the trimmed V and J ends, which lost 1 base and 4 bases, there was a span of 11 bases. Germline loops: CDR1 MGHRA, CDR2 YSYEKL. The DNA of the CDR3 is TGCGCCAGCAGCCAAGGAGTGTGGGGGAATCAGCCCCAGCATTTT. Amino acids: CASSQGVWGNQPQHF.

The chain recombines TRBV7-2 with TRBJ1-1, with D tentatively TRBD1 (6 bases). The CDR3 has 14 amino acids. Germline CDR1 and CDR2: SGHTA and FQGNSA. Trimming shortened V by 5 bases and J by 5 bases, and 15 bases separated the two germline ends. The CDR3 nucleotides are TGTGCCAGCAGCAACTTCTTCAGGGGTACTGAAGCTTTCTTT. This codes for CASSNFFRGTEAFF.

V and J are TRBV12-5 and TRBJ2-1; 9 bases agree with TRBD2. The germline V gene encodes CDR1 LGHNT and CDR2 FRNRAP. The CDR3 loop spans 14 amino acids. V shed 4 bases, J shed 6 bases, and the junction held 4 bases outside the gene matches. The CDR3 protein is CASGSLAGSNEQFF. Written as DNA, the CDR3 is TGTGCTAGTGGTTCCCTAGCGGGGTCCAATGAGCAGTTCTTC.

This chain connects TRBV2 to TRBJ2-7; D uncertain. There are 11 residues in the CDR3. The V gene lost 6 bases and the J gene lost 4 bases, with 7 bases spanning the gap. Germline CDR1 reads SNHLY; CDR2 reads FYNNEI. CDR3 DNA: TGTGCCAGCAGCCCGTCATACGAGCAGTACTTC. Translated: CASSPSYEQYF.

The genes are TRBV25-1 and TRBJ1-6; D is uncertain. Germline V CDR1 and CDR2: MGHDK, SYGVNS. Trimming cost V 1 base and J 8 bases, with 12 bases left between them. The CDR3 runs 15 residues. CDR3: CASSEFLTQHSPLHF. The CDR3 region has the DNA TGTGCCAGCAGTGAATTTTTAACCCAACATTCACCCCTCCACTTT.

This rearrangement joins TRBV7-2 to TRBJ1-1; D is unresolved. The CDR3 has 13 amino acids. The V end lost 3 bases, the J end lost 7 bases, and 12 bases lay between the germline ends. The germline V gene has CDR1 SGHTA and CDR2 FQGNSA. The CDR3 DNA is TGTGCCAGCAGCTTTTTGGGCAGGCATGAAGCTTTCTTT. Its translation: CASSFLGRHEAFF.

This clone occurred once. V gene TRBV12-3 or TRBV12-4 combines with J gene TRBJ2-7, with 9 bases fitting TRBD1. The J segment lost 6 bases and the V segment lost 6 bases, leaving 3 bases of the junction unmatched. The CDR3 contains 12 residues. CDR3 amino acids: CASSRGQGEQYF. CDR3 nucleotide sequence: TGTGCCAGCAGCCGGGGACAGGGCGAGCAGTACTTC.